These 18 T cell receptor beta chains were sequenced from one sample in a study of T cell clonotyping in hematopoietic cell transplantation. The protocol was immunoSEQ multiplex PCR, while the TCRdb copy is restricted to in-frame clones and leaves out a portion. The table shows 15,000 to 20,000 clones, with around 71% occurring only once. Sequences were obtained from peripheral blood mononuclear cells. Receptors were obtained from an older woman in good health. Some clones in this sample may be carry-over from other donors' samples.

This rearrangement joins TRBV6-5 to TRBJ1-1, with D perhaps TRBD1 (6 bases). The V gene lost 2 bases and the J gene lost 0 bases, with 10 bases spanning the gap. The CDR3 is 15 amino acids. CDR1 is MNHEY and CDR2 is SVGAGI in the germline V gene. The CDR3 sequence: CASSYGQKLNTEAFF. The CDR3, as DNA: TGTGCCAGCAGTTACGGACAGAAGTTGAACACTGAAGCTTTCTTT.

The chain recombines TRBV5-6 with TRBJ2-3; D may be TRBD2 (5 bases). Per germline, CDR1 SGHDT and CDR2 YYEEEE. Trimming shortened V by 0 bases and J by 10 bases, and 18 bases separated the two germline ends. This CDR3 contains 15 residues. The CDR3 DNA reads TGTGCCAGCAGCTTGGGACTCAGGACTCCTCTCCCGCAGTATTTT. Translating gives CASSLGLRTPLPQYF.

The chain employs TRBV7-8 and TRBJ1-2, with TRBD1 identical over 9 bases. V lost 1 base, J lost 5 bases, and 8 bases stayed unmatched. The V gene's germline CDR1 is SGHVS and CDR2 FQNEAQ. There are 16 residues in the CDR3. CDR3 sequence (DNA): TGTGCCAGCAGCTTAGGGGGGACAGGGTCGTTGTATGGCTACACCTTC. Residues: CASSLGGTGSLYGYTF. Supplemented by reference TRBV7-8 and TRBJ1-2, the full variable domain reads GAGVSQSPRYKVAKRGQDVALRCDPISGHVSLFWYQQALGQGPEFLTYFQNEAQLDKSGLPSDRFFAERPEGSVSTLKIQRTQQEDSAVYLCASSLGGTGSLYGYTFGSGTRLTVV.

The gene calls are TRBV5-1 and TRBJ1-1; 9 bases align to TRBD1. The CDR3 has 15 amino acids. CDR1 SGHRS and CDR2 YFSETQ come from the germline V gene. Trimming cost V 3 bases and J 3 bases; bases outside gene matches: 6. Here the CDR3 reads CASSWPRTGDTEAFF. In DNA form, the CDR3 reads TGCGCCAGCAGCTGGCCAAGGACAGGGGACACTGAAGCTTTCTTT. The full variable domain, completed using reference TRBV5-1 and TRBJ1-1, is KAGVTQTPRYLIKTRGQQVTLSCSPISGHRSVSWYQQTPGQGLQFLFEYFSETQRNKGNFPGRFSGRQFSNSRSEMNVSTLELGDSALYLCASSWPRTGDTEAFFGQGTRLTVV.

This clone was picked up one time. This chain joins TRBV5-1 and TRBJ1-5; the D gene is possibly TRBD1 (5 bases). The CDR3 has 19 residues. Germline CDR1 and CDR2: SGHRS and YFSETQ. The V and J ends lost 3 bases and 0 bases respectively, with 22 bases between them. The chain's CDR3 is CASSCVSPGVSYSNQPQHF. In DNA form, the CDR3 reads TGCGCCAGCAGCTGTGTAAGTCCGGGGGTGTCCTATAGCAATCAGCCCCAGCATTTT.

The gene calls are TRBV30 and TRBJ1-3, with TRBD1 as a possible D gene (6 bases). The germline V gene encodes CDR1 GTSNPN and CDR2 SVGIG (reference sequence). V gave up 2 bases and J gave up 1 base, with 15 bases separating them. The CDR3 is made up of 16 amino acids. CDR3 nucleotide sequence: TGTGCCTGGAGTCGGGGGGGCGTAGGGTCTGGAAACACCATATATTTT. Its translation: CAWSRGGVGSGNTIYF.

A few counts support this clone. V and J are TRBV11-2 and TRBJ2-3; perhaps D is TRBD1 or TRBD2 (5 bases each). The germline V gene has CDR1 SGHAT and CDR2 FQNNGV. V shed 5 bases and J shed 0 bases, with 12 bases lying between them. This CDR3 spans 15 amino acids. CDR3 sequence (DNA): TGTGCCAGCAGCCGGAGATGGGACAGCACAGATACGCAGTATTTT. Translating gives CASSRRWDSTDTQYF.

This chain connects TRBV4-2 to TRBJ1-1; D ambiguous. Germline values: CDR1 LGHNA, CDR2 YNFKEQ. This CDR3 is built from 15 residues. Trimming took off 0 bases at V and 1 base at J, with 9 bases between the two ends. The DNA of the CDR3 is TGTGCCAGCAGCCAAGATCCTAACCGGAACACTGAAGCTTTCTTT. This sequence encodes CASSQDPNRNTEAFF.

On this clone: A junction boundary mismatches the germline segment, possibly from a read error. The V call is TRBV29-1, the J call TRBJ2-1; 8 nucleotides match TRBD2. The germline CDR1 and CDR2 sequences are SQVTM and ANQGSEA. This CDR3 comprises 11 residues. The CDR3 sequence: CSASQAGVEIF. CDR3 nucleotide sequence: TGCAGCGCCAGTCAAGCGGGGGTGGAGATCTTC.

This rearrangement joins TRBV4-3 to TRBJ1-5; 10 bases are shared with TRBD1. This CDR3 is built from 15 residues. Germline-derived CDR1 and CDR2 are LGHNA and YSLEER. V shed 0 bases and J 6 bases; nucleotides not matched to a gene: 2. CDR3 residues: CASSQDWTGGQPQHF. DNA of the CDR3: TGCGCCAGCAGCCAAGACTGGACAGGGGGTCAGCCCCAGCATTTT.

The chain joins TRBV27 to TRBJ2-7; D not certain. The ends were cut back, 3 bases at V and 6 bases at J, with 12 bases in the middle. The CDR3 runs to 13 residues. Germline V lookup: CDR1 MNHEY, CDR2 SMNVEV (reference sequence). Here the CDR3 DNA reads TGTGCCAGCAGTTTTACCCCGCCCGGCGAGCAGTACTTC. Translating gives CASSFTPPGEQYF.

The J gene is TRBJ2-5, the V gene TRBV20-1, with a tentative D call TRBD1 (5 bases). The CDR3 length is 11 residues. Germline CDR1 DFQATT, CDR2 SNEGSKA (reference sequence). Trimming shortened V by 8 bases and J by 5 bases, and 12 bases separated the two germline ends. The CDR3 region has the DNA TGCAGTTGCAGGGCGGAGGAGACCCAGTACTTC. Translation gives CSCRAEETQYF.

This clone was counted a few times. The chain has TRBV7-2 and TRBJ1-5; 10 bases agree with TRBD1. Trimming removed 5 bases from V and 7 bases from J; junction bases left unmatched: 8. The germline V gene has CDR1 SGHTA and CDR2 FQGNSA. The CDR3 covers 15 residues. The CDR3 coding sequence is TGTGCCAGCAGCCTGAGACAGGGGGCTCAACAGCCCCAGCATTTT. This codes for CASSLRQGAQQPQHF.

The gene calls are TRBV28 and TRBJ1-2, with D perhaps matching TRBD1 (5 bases). This CDR3 region has 14 residues. Per the germline V gene, CDR1 is MDHEN and CDR2 is SYDVKM. Trimming removed 8 bases from V and 8 bases from J, with 21 bases in between. CDR3: CASVPYVGVGGYTF. DNA of the CDR3: TGTGCCAGCGTACCGTACGTAGGGGTAGGAGGCTACACCTTC.

J is TRBJ2-2 and V is TRBV29-1, with D unclear. This CDR3 is 12 amino acids long. V lost 3 bases and J 1 base, leaving 3 bases between the germline ends. Germline loops: CDR1 SQVTM, CDR2 ANQGSEA. CDR3 bases: TGCAGCGTTGACAAGAACACCGGGGAGCTGTTTTTT. This sequence encodes CSVDKNTGELFF.

The chain is built from TRBV6-5 and TRBJ1-1, with D possibly matching TRBD1 (5 bases). V lost 6 bases and J lost 6, with 14 bases in between. The germline gives CDR1 MNHEY, CDR2 SVGAGI. The length of the CDR3 is 13 residues. For the CDR3, the DNA is TGTGCCAGCAGCCCCGTTGGGGACGCTGAAGCTTTCTTT. Amino acids: CASSPVGDAEAFF.

The rearrangement uses TRBV6-5 and TRBJ1-2; D is unresolved. Trimming stripped 2 bases from V and 3 bases from J, with 7 bases between. The germline V gene has CDR1 MNHEY and CDR2 SVGAGI. The CDR3 contains 13 residues. CDR3 sequence (DNA): TGTGCCAGCAGTTACGGGAGTGACTATGGCTACACCTTC. It translates to CASSYGSDYGYTF.

This clone was picked up one time. V is TRBV29-1 and J is TRBJ1-3; D is undetermined. This CDR3 contains 11 residues. Germline CDR1 SQVTM, CDR2 ANQGSEA. Between the trimmed V and J ends, which lost 5 bases and 4 bases, there was a span of 6 bases. The CDR3 sequence is CSVYKGNTIYF. The DNA for the CDR3 is TGCAGCGTTTACAAAGGAAACACCATATATTTT.